This T cell receptor beta chain was identified in a study of blood T cell repertoires in COVID-19. Looking at the study overall: Both acute and convalescent COVID-19 samples were obtained from the United States, Italy and Spain. Sample material is recorded as cDNA or gDNA derived from T cells, B-cell-depleted T cells, or PBMCs.

This clone was seen a single time. Original analysis: For nucleated cells, counts were estimated from reference gene primer amplification. Only in-frame clones appear in the TCRdb table, and some are missing; sequencing was by immunoSEQ multiplex PCR. The V and J calls and clone size were taken over from that table, and D and trimming were inferred from the DNA. The sample has about 300,000 clones, more than 80% seen once; the top ten hold just under 6.5%. The receptor was isolated from a woman aged 45-65 years with COVID-19, enrolled during active disease. Sequenced sample: peripheral blood.

The CDR3 bases are TGTGCCAGTAGTATGCGACAGGGGGCGGGGGGCACTGAAGCTTTCTTT. It translates to CASSMRQGAGGTEAFF. This rearrangement joins TRBV19 to TRBJ1-1; 10 bases are shared with TRBD1. Germline V gene lookup returns CDR1 LNHDA and CDR2 SQIVND (reference sequence). Trimming cost V 3 bases and J 4 bases; bases outside gene matches: 8. CDR3 size: 16 residues. Drawing the rest from reference TRBV19 and TRBJ1-1, the complete variable domain is DGGITQSPKYLFRKEGQNVTLSCEQNLNHDAMYWYRQDPGQGLRLIYYSQIVNDFQKGDIAEGYSVSREKKESFPLTVTSAQKNPTAFYLCASSMRQGAGGTEAFFGQGTRLTVV.